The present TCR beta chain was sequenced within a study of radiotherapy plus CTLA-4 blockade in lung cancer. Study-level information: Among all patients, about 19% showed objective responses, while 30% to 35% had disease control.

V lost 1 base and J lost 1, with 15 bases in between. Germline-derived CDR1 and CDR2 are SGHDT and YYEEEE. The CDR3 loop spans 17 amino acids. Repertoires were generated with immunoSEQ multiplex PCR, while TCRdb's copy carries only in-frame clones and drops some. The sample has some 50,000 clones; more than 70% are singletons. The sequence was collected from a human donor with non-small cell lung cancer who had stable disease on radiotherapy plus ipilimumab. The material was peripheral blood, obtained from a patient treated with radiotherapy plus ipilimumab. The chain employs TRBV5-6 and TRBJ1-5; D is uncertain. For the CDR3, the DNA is TGTGCCAGCAGCTTGAGGTTGAGCCCGGGGAGCAATCAGCCCCAGCATTTT. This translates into CASSLRLSPGSNQPQHF.